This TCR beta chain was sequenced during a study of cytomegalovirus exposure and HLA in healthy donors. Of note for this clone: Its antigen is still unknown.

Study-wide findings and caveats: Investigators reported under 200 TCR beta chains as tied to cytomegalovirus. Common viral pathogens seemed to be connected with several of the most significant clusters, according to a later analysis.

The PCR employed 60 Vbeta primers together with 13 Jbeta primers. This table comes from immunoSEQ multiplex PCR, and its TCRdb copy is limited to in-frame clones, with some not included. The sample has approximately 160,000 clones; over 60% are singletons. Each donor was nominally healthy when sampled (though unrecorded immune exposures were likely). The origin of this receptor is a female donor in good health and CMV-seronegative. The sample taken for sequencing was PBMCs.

The chain's CDR3 is CASSSPRWVEGAREKLFF. The CDR3 bases are TGTGCCAGCAGTTCCCCCCGGTGGGTGGAGGGAGCCCGAGAAAAACTGTTTTTT. This chain links TRBV28 with TRBJ1-4; no clear D. V was trimmed by 4 bases and J by 8 bases, leaving 26 bases between them. Looked up from germline, CDR1 is MDHEN and CDR2 is SYDVKM. The CDR3 has 18 residues.